This T cell receptor beta chain comes out of a study of blood T cell repertoires in COVID-19. Study-wide context: Sources were T cells, B-cell-depleted T cells, or PBMCs; the material itself was cDNA or gDNA.

Authors' analysis steps: Scientists estimated how many nucleated cells there were by amplifying reference gene primers. The assay was immunoSEQ multiplex PCR, and TCRdb's table has in-frame clones only and misses some. The DNA was the basis for D and trimming; V, J and clone size are from that table. The sample lists about 18,000 clones; about 91% were seen once. Participant reports of clinical history set cohort assignment. This CDR3 is built from 13 residues. The V gene's germline CDR1 is MNHEY and CDR2 SVGAGI. Trimming took off 6 bases at V and 5 bases at J, with 13 bases between the two ends. Of note for this clone: Given a much more abundant clone one base away, this may be a read error.

This TCR derives from a woman aged 25 to 39 who had recovered from COVID-19. The chain uses TRBV6-5 and TRBJ2-5, with TRBD2 as a possible D gene (5 bases). Sequenced input: PBMCs or T cells enriched from blood (not recorded which). CDR3 sequence reads: CASSPTEEETQYF. Written as DNA, the CDR3 is TGTGCCAGCAGCCCAACGGAGGAGGAGACCCAGTACTTC.